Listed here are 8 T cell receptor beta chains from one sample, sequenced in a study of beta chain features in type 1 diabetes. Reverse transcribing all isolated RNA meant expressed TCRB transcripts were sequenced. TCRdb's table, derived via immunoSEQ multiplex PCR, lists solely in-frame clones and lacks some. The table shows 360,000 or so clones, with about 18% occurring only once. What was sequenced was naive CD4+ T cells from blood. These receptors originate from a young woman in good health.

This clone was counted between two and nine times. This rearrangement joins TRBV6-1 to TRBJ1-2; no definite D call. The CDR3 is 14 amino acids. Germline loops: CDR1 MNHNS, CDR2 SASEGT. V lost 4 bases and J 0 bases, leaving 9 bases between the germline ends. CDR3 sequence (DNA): TGTGCCAGCAGTGTCGAGCTCGCTAACTATGGCTACACCTTC. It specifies CASSVELANYGYTF.

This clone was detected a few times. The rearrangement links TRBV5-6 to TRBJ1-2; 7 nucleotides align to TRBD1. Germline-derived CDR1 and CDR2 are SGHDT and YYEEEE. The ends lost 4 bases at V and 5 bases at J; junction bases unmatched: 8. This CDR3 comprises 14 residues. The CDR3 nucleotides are TGTGCCAGCAGCGTCGGGGACAGAGCGTATGGCTACACCTTC. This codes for CASSVGDRAYGYTF. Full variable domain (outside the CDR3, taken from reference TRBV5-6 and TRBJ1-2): DAGVTQSPTHLIKTRGQQVTLRCSPKSGHDTVSWYQQALGQGPQFIFQYYEEEERQRGNFPDRFSGHQFPNYSSELNVNALLLGDSALYLCASSVGDRAYGYTFGSGTRLTVV.

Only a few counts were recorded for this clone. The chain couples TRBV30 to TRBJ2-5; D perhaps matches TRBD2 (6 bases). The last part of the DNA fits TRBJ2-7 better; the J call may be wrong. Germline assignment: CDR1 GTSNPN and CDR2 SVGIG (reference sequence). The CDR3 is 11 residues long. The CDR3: CAWARGYEQYF. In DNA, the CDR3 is TGTGCCTGGGCTCGGGGGTACGAGCAGTACTTC.

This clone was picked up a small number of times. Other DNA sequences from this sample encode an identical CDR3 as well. This CDR3 is CASSLTGNTEAFF. The CDR3 DNA follows: TGTGCCAGCAGCTTGACAGGGAACACTGAAGCTTTCTTT. V gene TRBV7-2 combines with J gene TRBJ1-1, with D perhaps matching TRBD1 (6 bases). CDR1 is SGHTA and CDR2 is FQGNSA in the germline V gene. The germline V and J ends were trimmed by 3 bases and 1 base, with 6 bases remaining between them. The CDR3 runs to 13 residues.

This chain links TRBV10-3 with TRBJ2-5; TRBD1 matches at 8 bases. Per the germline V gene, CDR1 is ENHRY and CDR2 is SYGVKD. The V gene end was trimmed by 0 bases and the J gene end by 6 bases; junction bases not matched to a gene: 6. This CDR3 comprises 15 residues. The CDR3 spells CAISESSGQGKTQYF. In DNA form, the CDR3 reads TGTGCCATCAGTGAGTCGTCCGGACAGGGAAAGACCCAGTACTTC.

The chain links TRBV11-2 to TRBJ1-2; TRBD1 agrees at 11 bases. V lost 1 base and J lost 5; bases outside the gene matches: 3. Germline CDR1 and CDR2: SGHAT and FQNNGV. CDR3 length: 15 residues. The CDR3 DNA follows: TGTGCCAGCAGCTTAGGGGGACAGGGGGTGTATGGCTACACCTTC. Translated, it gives CASSLGGQGVYGYTF.

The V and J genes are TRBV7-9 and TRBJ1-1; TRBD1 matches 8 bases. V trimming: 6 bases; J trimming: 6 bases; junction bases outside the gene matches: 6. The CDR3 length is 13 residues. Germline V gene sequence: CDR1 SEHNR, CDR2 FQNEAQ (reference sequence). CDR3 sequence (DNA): TGTGCCAGCAGGGGACAGGCTTACGCTGAAGCTTTCTTT. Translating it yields CASRGQAYAEAFF.

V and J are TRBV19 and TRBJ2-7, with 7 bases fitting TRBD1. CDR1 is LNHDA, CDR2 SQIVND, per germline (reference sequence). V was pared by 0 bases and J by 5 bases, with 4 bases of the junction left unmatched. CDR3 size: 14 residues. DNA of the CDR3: TGTGCCAGTAGTATAGATAGAGGGGGCAACGAGCAGTACTTC. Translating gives CASSIDRGGNEQYF.